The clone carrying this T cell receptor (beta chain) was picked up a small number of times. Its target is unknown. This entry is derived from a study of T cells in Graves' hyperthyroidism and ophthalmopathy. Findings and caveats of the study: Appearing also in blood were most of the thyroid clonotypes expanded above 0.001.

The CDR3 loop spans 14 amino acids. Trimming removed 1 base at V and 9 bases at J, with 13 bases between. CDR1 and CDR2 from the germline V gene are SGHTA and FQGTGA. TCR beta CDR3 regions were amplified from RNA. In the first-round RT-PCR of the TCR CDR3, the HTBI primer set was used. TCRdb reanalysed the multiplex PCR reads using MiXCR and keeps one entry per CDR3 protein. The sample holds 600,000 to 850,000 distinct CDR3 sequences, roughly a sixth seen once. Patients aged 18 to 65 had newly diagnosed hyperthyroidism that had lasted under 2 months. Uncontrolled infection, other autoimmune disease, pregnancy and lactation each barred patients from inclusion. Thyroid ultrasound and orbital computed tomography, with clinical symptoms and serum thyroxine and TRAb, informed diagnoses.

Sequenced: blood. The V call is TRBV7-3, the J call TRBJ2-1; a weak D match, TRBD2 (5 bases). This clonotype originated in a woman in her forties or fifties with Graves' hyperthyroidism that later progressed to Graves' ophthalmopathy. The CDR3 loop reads CASSLNEGEAEQFF. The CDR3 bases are TGTGCCAGCAGCTTAAATGAGGGAGAGGCTGAGCAGTTCTTC. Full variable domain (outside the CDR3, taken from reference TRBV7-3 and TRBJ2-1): GAGVSQTPSNKVTEKGKYVELRCDPISGHTALYWYRQSLGQGPEFLIYFQGTGAADDSGLPNDRFFAVRPEGSVSTLKIQRTERGDSAVYLCASSLNEGEAEQFFGPGTRLTVL.